The 6 T cell receptor beta chains below come from one sample, sequenced in a study of identical twins. TCRdb re-analysed the 5' RACE reads in MiXCR, keeping a single row per CDR3 protein. The profile covers 200,000 to 250,000 distinct CDR3 sequences, with more than 9% appearing a single time and over 8% taken by the ten largest. The sample consisted of memory T cells sorted from blood. These receptors were collected from a man between 50 and 59 years old in good health.

V gene TRBV6-2 or TRBV6-3 combines with J gene TRBJ2-2; the match to TRBD2 covers 7 bases. Germline values: CDR1 MNHEY, CDR2 SVGEGT. Trimming removed 4 bases from V and 4 bases from J; junction bases left unmatched: 6. This CDR3 has 15 amino acids. The CDR3 sequence: CASSSTSVSTGELFF. CDR3 nucleotide sequence: TGTGCCAGCAGTTCCACTAGCGTCAGCACCGGGGAGCTGTTTTTT.

The sample holds a few counts of this clonotype. The chain combines TRBV7-2 with TRBJ2-7, with D possibly matching TRBD1 (8 bases). Trimming took off 4 bases at V and 2 bases at J, with 18 bases between the two ends. The CDR3 is 16 residues long. In germline, CDR1 is SGHTA, CDR2 FQGNSA. This chain's CDR3 is CASSSPQGGLPYEQYF. CDR3 DNA sequence: TGTGCCAGCAGCTCGCCACAGGGGGGGCTTCCCTACGAGCAGTACTTC.

There are a few counts of this clonotype. This rearrangement joins TRBV28 to TRBJ1-2, with D hard to call. Trimming removed 5 bases at V and 7 bases at J, with 14 bases between. The germline V gene encodes CDR1 MDHEN and CDR2 SYDVKM. The CDR3 has 13 amino acids. CDR3 sequence reads: CASSPTRSGGYTF. The CDR3 DNA reads TGTGCCAGCAGTCCGACTCGAAGCGGTGGCTACACCTTC.

The chain uses TRBV5-6 and TRBJ1-5, with a possible D match to TRBD1 (5 bases). Germline loops: CDR1 SGHDT, CDR2 YYEEEE. The V and J ends lost 4 bases and 5 bases respectively, with 16 bases between them. This CDR3 comprises 15 residues. Written as DNA, the CDR3 is TGTGCCAGCAGCAAGAATATCGGAGGGGATCAGCCCCAGCATTTT. Protein product: CASSKNIGGDQPQHF.

The table lists this clonotype with many counts. The chain employs TRBV10-3 and TRBJ2-1; 11 positions match TRBD2. This CDR3 spans 17 amino acids. J was trimmed by 0 bases and V by 3 bases; bases with no gene match: 4. Germline-derived CDR1 and CDR2 are ENHRY and SYGVKD. The CDR3 reads CAISDRLAGSSYNEQFF. DNA of the CDR3: TGTGCCATCAGTGACAGACTAGCGGGGAGCTCCTACAATGAGCAGTTCTTC.

This clonotype was observed many times. The chain links TRBV28 to TRBJ2-7; D is possibly TRBD2 (6 bases). The CDR3 extends over 13 amino acids. Trimming removed 5 bases from V and 5 bases from J, with 13 bases in between. Germline V lookup: CDR1 MDHEN, CDR2 SYDVKM. The CDR3 coding sequence is TGTGCCAGCAGTGGGGCGGGGTTCGACGAGCAGTACTTC. Translating gives CASSGAGFDEQYF.